One TCR beta chain is described in this entry. Trimming stripped 1 base from V and 0 bases from J, with 16 bases between. The germline V gene encodes CDR1 LGHDT and CDR2 YNNKEL (reference sequence). CDR3 length: 19 residues. These data originate in a study of blood T cell repertoires in COVID-19. The assay was immunoSEQ multiplex PCR, and TCRdb's table has in-frame clones only and misses some. The data show roughly 170,000 clones, 70% to 85% seen once. The chain joins TRBV3-1 (or the pseudogene TRBV3-2) to TRBJ2-6, with D possibly TRBD1 on 6 matching bases. The origin of this receptor is a human donor in a cohort sampled during active COVID-19. The sequencing sample was made of peripheral blood. For the CDR3, the DNA is TGTGCCAGCAGCCAAGCACGAGGGGGTTCTCTCTCTGGGGCCAACGTCCTGACTTTC. Its protein is CASSQARGGSLSGANVLTF.